These 7 T cell receptor beta chains were all obtained from the same sample, sequenced in a study of blood T cell repertoires in COVID-19. Data came from immunoSEQ multiplex PCR; TCRdb stores just in-frame clones and leaves some out. The sample carries 100,000 to 150,000 clones, about 82% recorded once. The sequencing input was peripheral blood. The receptors originated from a human donor in a cohort sampled during active COVID-19.

The chain couples TRBV5-4 to TRBJ1-4; the D gene is possibly TRBD1 (6 bases). Looked up from germline, CDR1 is SGHNT and CDR2 is YYREEE (reference sequence). Trimming removed 4 bases at V and 8 bases at J, with 15 bases between. The CDR3 totals 14 residues. The CDR3 reads CASSKDSPREKLFF. In nucleotides, the CDR3 is TGTGCCAGCAGCAAGGACAGTCCCCGCGAAAAACTGTTTTTT. The variable domain in full, completed from reference TRBV5-4 and TRBJ1-4, reads ETGVTQSPTHLIKTRGQQVTLRCSSQSGHNTVSWYQQALGQGPQFIFQYYREEENGRGNFPPRFSGLQFPNYSSELNVNALELDDSALYLCASSKDSPREKLFFGSGTQLSVL.

The chain uses TRBV3-1 (or the pseudogene TRBV3-2) and TRBJ2-7; TRBD1 is a possible D gene (7 bases). Germline V gene lookup returns CDR1 LGHDT and CDR2 YNNKEL (reference sequence). CDR3 length: 14 residues. Trimming pared 0 bases from V and 4 bases from J, leaving 10 bases between. This CDR3 reads CASSQEQGTYEQYF. The CDR3 DNA reads TGTGCCAGCAGCCAAGAACAGGGGACTTACGAGCAGTACTTC.

This clone showed up just a few times. This sequence joins TRBV5-4 and TRBJ2-7; D may be TRBD1 (6 bases). The germline gives CDR1 SGHNT, CDR2 YYREEE (reference sequence). Trimming stripped 5 bases from V and 3 bases from J, with 12 bases between. CDR3 length equals 13 residues. The CDR3 sequence: CASSPDRIYEQYF. CDR3 coding DNA: TGTGCCAGCAGTCCGGACAGAATCTACGAGCAGTACTTC.

This clone came up once. The chain couples TRBV4-3 to TRBJ2-1; 11 bases map to TRBD2. This CDR3 comprises 18 residues. Trimming cost V 3 bases and J 5 bases; bases outside gene matches: 12. Germline V CDR1 and CDR2: LGHNA, YSLEER. The CDR3: CASSQERLAGQRDNEQFF. The CDR3 nucleotides read TGCGCCAGCAGCCAGGAAAGACTAGCGGGGCAGAGAGACAATGAGCAGTTCTTC.

This clone was seen only once. The chain has TRBV19 and TRBJ2-7; TRBD2 might be the D (6 bases). Per germline, CDR1 LNHDA and CDR2 SQIVND (reference sequence). V lost 7 bases and J 0 bases, leaving 13 bases between the germline ends. This CDR3 contains 14 residues. CDR3 bases: TGTGCCAGTATCGGGGCGGGGAACTCCTACGAGCAGTACTTC. Protein product: CASIGAGNSYEQYF.

The chain links TRBV7-2 to TRBJ2-3, with TRBD2 as a possible D gene (7 bases). The germline CDR1 and CDR2 sequences are SGHTA and FQGNSA. V lost 2 bases to trimming and J lost 2 bases, with 11 bases between them. The CDR3 has 15 amino acids. The CDR3 DNA reads TGTGCCAGCAGCTTACAGGGGACTAACACAGATACGCAGTATTTT. Its protein is CASSLQGTNTDTQYF.

This clone was counted between two and nine times. The J gene is TRBJ1-2, the V gene TRBV20-1; D gene unclear. The CDR3 has 12 amino acids. Between the trimmed V and J ends, which lost 3 bases and 7 bases, there was a span of 12 bases. In germline, CDR1 is DFQATT, CDR2 SNEGSKA (reference sequence). As DNA, the CDR3 is TGCAGTGCTAGTAGAGAATTTGGTGGCTACACCTTC. Its translation is CSASREFGGYTF.